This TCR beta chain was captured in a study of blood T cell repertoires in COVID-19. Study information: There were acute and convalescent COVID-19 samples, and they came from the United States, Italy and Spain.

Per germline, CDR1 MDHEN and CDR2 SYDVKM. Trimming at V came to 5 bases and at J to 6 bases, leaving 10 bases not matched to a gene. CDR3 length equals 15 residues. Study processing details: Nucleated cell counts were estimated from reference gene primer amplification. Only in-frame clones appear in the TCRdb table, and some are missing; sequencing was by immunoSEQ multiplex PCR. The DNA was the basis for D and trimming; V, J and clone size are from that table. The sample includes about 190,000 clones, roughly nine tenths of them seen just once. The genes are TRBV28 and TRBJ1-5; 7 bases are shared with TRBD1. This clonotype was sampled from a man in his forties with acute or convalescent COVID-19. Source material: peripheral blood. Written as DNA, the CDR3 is TGTGCCAGCAGTGGTTCAGGGGGATTGATTCAGCCCCAGCATTTT. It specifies CASSGSGGLIQPQHF.